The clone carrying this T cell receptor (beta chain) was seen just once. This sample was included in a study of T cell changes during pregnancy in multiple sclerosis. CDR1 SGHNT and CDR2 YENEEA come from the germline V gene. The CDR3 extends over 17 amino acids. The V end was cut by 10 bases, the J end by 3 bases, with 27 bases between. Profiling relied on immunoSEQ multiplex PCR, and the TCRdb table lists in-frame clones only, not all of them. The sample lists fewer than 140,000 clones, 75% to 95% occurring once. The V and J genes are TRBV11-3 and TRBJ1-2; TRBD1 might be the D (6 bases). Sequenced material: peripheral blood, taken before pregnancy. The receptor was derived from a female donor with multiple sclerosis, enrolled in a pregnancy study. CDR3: CATSKKGGTTDDYGYTF. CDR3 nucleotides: TGTGCCACGAGCAAAAAGGGGGGGACGACAGACGACTATGGCTACACCTTC.